The 4 T cell receptor beta chains below come from one sample, sequenced in a study of response to subunit inactivated influenza vaccine. A single record per CDR3 protein comes from TCRdb applying MiXCR to the RT-PCR reads. In the table there are approximately 530,000 distinct CDR3 sequences, about 7.6% of which are singletons. This specimen was PBMCs from blood, taken 23 months after vaccination. Receptors were obtained from a man aged 45 to 75 who received an inactivated influenza vaccine.

The gene calls are TRBV11-2 and TRBJ2-3; a possible D gene is TRBD1 (6 bases). V shed 3 bases and J shed 2 bases, with 18 bases lying between them. The V gene's germline CDR1 is SGHAT and CDR2 FQNNGV. CDR3 length equals 17 residues. CDR3 in DNA: TGTGCCAGCAGCTTGCGACAGGAACCACTTCCCACAGATACGCAGTATTTT. It specifies CASSLRQEPLPTDTQYF.

This clonotype was seen repeatedly, ten times or more. CDR3 nucleotides: TGCAGTGCTAGAGGACTAGTGAACACCGGGGAGCTGTTTTTT. Translated: CSARGLVNTGELFF. The chain joins TRBV20-1 to TRBJ2-2; tentatively, D is TRBD2 (6 bases). The germline V gene encodes CDR1 DFQATT and CDR2 SNEGSKA (reference sequence). This CDR3 comprises 14 residues. Trimming cost V 1 base and J 1 base, with 7 bases left between them.

This chain connects TRBV4-2 to TRBJ2-1; 9 positions agree with TRBD1. The germline V gene encodes CDR1 LGHNA and CDR2 YNFKEQ. This CDR3 has 15 amino acids. The junction had 8 bases not matched to a gene; V was cut back by 3 bases and J by 8 bases. The CDR3 nucleotides read TGTGCCAGCAGCCAGACAGGGGGTACGATTGATGAGCAGTTCTTC. Protein sequence: CASSQTGGTIDEQFF.

A remark on this clonotype: A clone one base away is much larger, so this may be a read error. V is TRBV5-5 and J is TRBJ1-2; 7 bases are a match to TRBD1. CDR3 length equals 14 residues. The germline gives CDR1 SGHKS, CDR2 YYEKEE (reference sequence). The CDR3 sequence is CASSLVQGDYCYTF. The CDR3 DNA reads as TGTGCCAGCAGCTTGGTCCAGGGGGACTATTGCTACACCTTC.